Listed below are T cell receptor beta chains from one sample, sequenced in a study of shared clonotypes between healthy human individuals. TCRdb's copy holds only in-frame clones and misses some; the assay was immunoSEQ multiplex PCR. The table lists some 2,000,000 clones, over 85% of them singletons. Sequenced sample: naive CD8+ T cells sorted from blood. These receptors came from a man younger than 35 in good health. Both conserved end residues are part of each CDR3. The D gene is left open where the match is weak. Not every row has a clone size; where given, it reads once, few, many or a size class.

D gene: TRBD2; V gene: TRBV28; J gene: TRBJ2-3; clone size: NA; CDR3 length: 17; CDR3 protein: CASSFWGSGGDADTQYF; CDR3 DNA: TGTGCCAGCAGTTTCTGGGGTAGCGGGGGTGATGCAGATACGCAGTATTTT
D gene: NA; V gene: TRBV7-8; J gene: TRBJ2-7; clone size: once; CDR3 length: 13; CDR3 protein: CASMGRGSYEQYF; CDR3 DNA: TGTGCCAGCATGGGTCGGGGCTCCTACGAGCAGTACTTC
D gene: NA; V gene: TRBV30; J gene: TRBJ2-5; clone size: NA; CDR3 length: 15; CDR3 protein: CAWSVPHSEQETQYF; CDR3 DNA: TGTGCCTGGAGTGTACCCCACAGTGAACAAGAGACCCAGTACTTC
D gene: NA; V gene: TRBV6-5; J gene: TRBJ2-1; clone size: NA; CDR3 length: 15; CDR3 protein: CASSKAGVELHEQFF; CDR3 DNA: TGTGCCAGCAGCAAGGCAGGGGTTGAATTGCATGAGCAGTTCTTC
D gene: TRBD1; V gene: TRBV28; J gene: TRBJ1-4; clone size: NA; CDR3 length: 14; CDR3 protein: CASSRTGSDEKLFF; CDR3 DNA: TGTGCCAGCAGTCGGACAGGGTCCGATGAAAAACTGTTTTTT
D gene: TRBD2; V gene: TRBV27; J gene: TRBJ2-1; clone size: NA; CDR3 length: 15; CDR3 protein: CASSFGSSGRNEQFF; CDR3 DNA: TGTGCCAGCAGTTTCGGTTCTAGCGGGAGAAATGAGCAGTTCTTC
D gene: NA; V gene: TRBV19; J gene: TRBJ2-7; clone size: NA; CDR3 length: 13; CDR3 protein: CASSPGVTYEQYF; CDR3 DNA: TGTGCCAGTAGCCCAGGGGTCACCTACGAGCAGTACTTC
D gene: TRBD1; V gene: TRBV2; J gene: TRBJ2-3; clone size: NA; CDR3 length: 16; CDR3 protein: CASSDSPGQGSDTQYF; CDR3 DNA: TGTGCCAGCAGCGATTCCCCGGGACAGGGATCAGATACGCAGTATTTT
D gene: NA; V gene: TRBV13; J gene: TRBJ2-3; clone size: NA; CDR3 length: 17; CDR3 protein: CASSLLIRASGTDTQYF; CDR3 DNA: TGTGCCAGCAGCTTATTAATCCGGGCCTCTGGAACAGATACGCAGTATTTT
D gene: NA; V gene: TRBV27; J gene: TRBJ2-4; clone size: NA; CDR3 length: 12; CDR3 protein: CASSFGLAQRDF; CDR3 DNA: TGTGCCAGCAGTTTCGGTCTGGCCCAGCGCGACTTC
D gene: TRBD1; V gene: TRBV10-1; J gene: TRBJ2-2; clone size: once; CDR3 length: 13; CDR3 protein: CASSNQGDGELFF; CDR3 DNA: TGCGCCAGCAGTAACCAGGGGGACGGGGAGCTGTTTTTT
D gene: NA; V gene: TRBV9; J gene: TRBJ2-7; clone size: NA; CDR3 length: 15; CDR3 protein: CASSVGAESSYEQYF; CDR3 DNA: TGTGCCAGCAGCGTAGGAGCGGAGAGCTCCTACGAGCAGTACTTC
D gene: NA; V gene: TRBV29-1; J gene: TRBJ2-7; clone size: NA; CDR3 length: 12; CDR3 protein: CSVKDNSYEQYF; CDR3 DNA: TGCAGCGTTAAAGACAACTCCTACGAGCAGTACTTC
D gene: NA; V gene: TRBV29-1; J gene: TRBJ1-2; clone size: NA; CDR3 length: 13; CDR3 protein: CSAEGPSAYGYTF; CDR3 DNA: TGCAGCGCCGAGGGGCCCTCGGCTTATGGCTACACCTTC
D gene: NA; V gene: TRBV28; J gene: TRBJ2-2; clone size: NA; CDR3 length: 12; CDR3 protein: CASSLKTGELFF; CDR3 DNA: TGTGCCAGCAGTTTGAAGACCGGGGAGCTGTTTTTT
D gene: TRBD2; V gene: TRBV27; J gene: TRBJ2-2; clone size: NA; CDR3 length: 17; CDR3 protein: CASSLPGLAENTGELFF; CDR3 DNA: TGTGCCAGCAGTCTCCCGGGACTAGCGGAGAACACCGGGGAGCTGTTTTTT
D gene: TRBD2; V gene: TRBV7-2; J gene: TRBJ2-5; clone size: NA; CDR3 length: 13; CDR3 protein: CATFAGEGETQYF; CDR3 DNA: TGTGCTACTTTTGCGGGAGAGGGAGAGACCCAGTACTTC
D gene: NA; V gene: TRBV7-9; J gene: TRBJ2-3; clone size: NA; CDR3 length: 12; CDR3 protein: CASSPHEGTQYF; CDR3 DNA: TGTGCCAGCAGCCCCCATGAGGGGACGCAGTATTTT
D gene: TRBD1; V gene: TRBV19; J gene: TRBJ2-5; clone size: NA; CDR3 length: 14; CDR3 protein: CASSARTGRETQYF; CDR3 DNA: TGTGCCAGTAGTGCCCGGACAGGGAGAGAGACCCAGTACTTC
D gene: TRBD1; V gene: TRBV5-6; J gene: TRBJ2-3; clone size: once; CDR3 length: 15; CDR3 protein: CASSHGQGAFDTQYF; CDR3 DNA: TGTGCCAGCAGCCACGGACAGGGGGCGTTCGATACGCAGTATTTT
D gene: TRBD1; V gene: TRBV11-1; J gene: TRBJ1-1; clone size: NA; CDR3 length: 13; CDR3 protein: CASSVGTGYEAFF; CDR3 DNA: TGTGCCAGCAGCGTCGGGACAGGGTATGAAGCTTTCTTT
D gene: NA; V gene: TRBV6-1; J gene: TRBJ1-3; clone size: NA; CDR3 length: 14; CDR3 protein: CASSEVPGGNTIYF; CDR3 DNA: TGTGCCAGCAGTGAAGTGCCAGGGGGAAACACCATATATTTT
D gene: NA; V gene: TRBV30; J gene: TRBJ2-7; clone size: once; CDR3 length: 14; CDR3 protein: CAWDVHGLAYEQYF; CDR3 DNA: TGTGCCTGGGACGTCCACGGGCTCGCCTACGAGCAGTACTTC
D gene: TRBD2; V gene: TRBV13; J gene: TRBJ2-5; clone size: NA; CDR3 length: 16; CDR3 protein: CASSLLAGGRAETQYF; CDR3 DNA: TGTGCCAGCAGCCTCTTAGCGGGGGGTAGGGCAGAGACCCAGTACTTC
D gene: TRBD1; V gene: TRBV7-2; J gene: TRBJ1-6; clone size: once; CDR3 length: 17; CDR3 protein: CASSDRQGAGIPSPLHF; CDR3 DNA: TGTGCCAGCAGCGACAGACAGGGGGCAGGTATTCCTTCACCCCTCCACTTT
D gene: NA; V gene: TRBV7-9; J gene: TRBJ2-7; clone size: NA; CDR3 length: 12; CDR3 protein: CASSFGVNEQYF; CDR3 DNA: TGTGCCAGCAGCTTCGGGGTTAACGAGCAGTACTTC
D gene: NA; V gene: TRBV5-4; J gene: TRBJ2-5; clone size: NA; CDR3 length: 13; CDR3 protein: CASSFRGGETQYF; CDR3 DNA: TGTGCCAGCAGCTTTAGGGGCGGTGAGACCCAGTACTTC
D gene: NA; V gene: TRBV6-1; J gene: TRBJ2-1; clone size: NA; CDR3 length: 17; CDR3 protein: CASSEAMGLARGNEQFF; CDR3 DNA: TGTGCCAGCAGTGAAGCCATGGGGCTAGCTAGGGGCAATGAGCAGTTCTTC
D gene: NA; V gene: TRBV2; J gene: TRBJ1-4; clone size: NA; CDR3 length: 15; CDR3 protein: CASIGSEATNEKLFF; CDR3 DNA: TGTGCCAGCATCGGTAGCGAAGCAACTAATGAAAAACTGTTTTTT
D gene: NA; V gene: TRBV6-6; J gene: TRBJ2-7; clone size: NA; CDR3 length: 12; CDR3 protein: CASSYSNYEQYF; CDR3 DNA: TGTGCCAGCAGTTACTCGAACTACGAGCAGTACTTC
D gene: NA; V gene: TRBV27; J gene: TRBJ2-2; clone size: NA; CDR3 length: 13; CDR3 protein: CASSFGSTGELFF; CDR3 DNA: TGTGCCAGCAGTTTTGGGTCCACCGGGGAGCTGTTTTTT
D gene: NA; V gene: TRBV27; J gene: TRBJ2-1; clone size: NA; CDR3 length: 14; CDR3 protein: CASSFTTELDEQFF; CDR3 DNA: TGTGCCAGCAGTTTCACGACGGAGTTGGATGAGCAGTTCTTC
D gene: NA; V gene: TRBV19; J gene: TRBJ2-7; clone size: NA; CDR3 length: 12; CDR3 protein: CASTGTSNEQYF; CDR3 DNA: TGTGCCAGCACCGGGACGTCGAACGAGCAGTACTTC
D gene: NA; V gene: TRBV7-8; J gene: TRBJ2-4; clone size: NA; CDR3 length: 17; CDR3 protein: CASSLEARGWGKNIQYF; CDR3 DNA: TGTGCCAGCAGCTTAGAAGCCCGAGGTTGGGGGAAAAACATTCAGTACTTC
D gene: NA; V gene: TRBV7-9; J gene: TRBJ1-2; clone size: once; CDR3 length: 16; CDR3 protein: CASSPPLPADNYGYTF; CDR3 DNA: TGTGCCAGCAGCCCGCCCCTGCCGGCGGATAACTATGGCTACACCTTC
D gene: TRBD1; V gene: TRBV27; J gene: TRBJ1-2; clone size: NA; CDR3 length: 18; CDR3 protein: CASSLLSNQGATWNGYTF; CDR3 DNA: TGTGCCAGCAGTTTATTATCTAACCAGGGGGCGACCTGGAATGGCTACACCTTC
D gene: TRBD2; V gene: TRBV2; J gene: TRBJ2-3; clone size: NA; CDR3 length: 17; CDR3 protein: CASSEGLSGGGTDTQYF; CDR3 DNA: TGTGCCAGCAGTGAAGGTCTCAGCGGGGGAGGCACAGATACGCAGTATTTT
D gene: TRBD2; V gene: TRBV5-6; J gene: TRBJ2-7; clone size: NA; CDR3 length: 15; CDR3 protein: CASSPRGVLVFEQYF; CDR3 DNA: TGTGCCAGCAGCCCGCGGGGGGTACTCGTTTTCGAGCAGTACTTC
D gene: NA; V gene: TRBV23-1; J gene: TRBJ1-4; clone size: NA; CDR3 length: 10; CDR3 protein: CASSQDRMNF; CDR3 DNA: TGCGCCAGCAGTCAAGACAGGATGAATTTT
D gene: NA; V gene: TRBV7-8; J gene: TRBJ1-1; clone size: few; CDR3 length: 15; CDR3 protein: CASSSHSRMNTEAFF; CDR3 DNA: TGTGCCAGCAGCTCGCACAGCAGAATGAACACTGAAGCTTTCTTT
D gene: NA; V gene: TRBV9; J gene: TRBJ1-3; clone size: NA; CDR3 length: 14; CDR3 protein: CASSPTNSGNTIYF; CDR3 DNA: TGTGCCAGCAGCCCCACGAATTCGGGAAACACCATATATTTT
D gene: NA; V gene: TRBV6-5; J gene: TRBJ2-5; clone size: NA; CDR3 length: 14; CDR3 protein: CASRWTETQETQYF; CDR3 DNA: TGTGCCAGCCGTTGGACCGAGACGCAAGAGACCCAGTACTTC
D gene: NA; V gene: TRBV5-6; J gene: TRBJ1-1; clone size: NA; CDR3 length: 15; CDR3 protein: CASSLGRGTGTEAFF; CDR3 DNA: TGTGCCAGCAGCTTGGGTCGGGGCACAGGGACTGAAGCTTTCTTT
D gene: NA; V gene: TRBV14; J gene: TRBJ1-1; clone size: NA; CDR3 length: 14; CDR3 protein: CASSQVGRQAEAFF; CDR3 DNA: TGTGCCAGCAGCCAAGTGGGGAGACAGGCTGAAGCTTTCTTT
D gene: TRBD2; V gene: TRBV7-9; J gene: TRBJ2-5; clone size: NA; CDR3 length: 16; CDR3 protein: CASSFSGTSDGETQYF; CDR3 DNA: TGTGCCAGCAGCTTTTCCGGGACTAGCGACGGAGAGACCCAGTACTTC
D gene: NA; V gene: TRBV4-1; J gene: TRBJ2-7; clone size: NA; CDR3 length: 14; CDR3 protein: CASSQEDYNYEQYF; CDR3 DNA: TGCGCCAGCAGCCAAGAAGACTATAACTACGAGCAGTACTTC
D gene: NA; V gene: TRBV27; J gene: TRBJ2-2; clone size: NA; CDR3 length: 13; CDR3 protein: CASSLYPPGELFF; CDR3 DNA: TGTGCCAGCAGTTTATATCCCCCCGGGGAGCTGTTTTTT
D gene: NA; V gene: TRBV4-3; J gene: TRBJ1-1; clone size: NA; CDR3 length: 13; CDR3 protein: CASSQDPNGRAFF; CDR3 DNA: TGCGCCAGCAGCCAAGACCCAAACGGGCGAGCTTTCTTT
D gene: NA; V gene: TRBV11-2; J gene: TRBJ2-5; clone size: NA; CDR3 length: 17; CDR3 protein: CASSLDLSSPHAETQYF; CDR3 DNA: TGTGCCAGCAGCTTAGATCTATCTTCTCCTCACGCAGAGACCCAGTACTTC
D gene: TRBD2; V gene: TRBV13; J gene: TRBJ2-3; clone size: NA; CDR3 length: 13; CDR3 protein: CASSAGLAGIQYF; CDR3 DNA: TGTGCCAGCAGCGCCGGACTAGCGGGGATTCAGTATTTT